The present T cell receptor beta chain was sequenced within a study of blood T cell repertoires in COVID-19. Study information: From the United States, Italy and Spain came samples of acute and convalescent COVID-19. Nucleic acid was either cDNA or gDNA, and it came from T cells, B-cell-depleted T cells, or PBMCs.

Original methodology: Estimation of nucleated cell counts was performed using reference gene primer amplification. Profiling relied on immunoSEQ multiplex PCR, and the TCRdb table lists in-frame clones only, not all of them. V and J calls and clone size are given by that table; D and trimming were obtained from the DNA. The sample carries approximately 170,000 clones, approximately 78% recorded once. The sequenced sample was peripheral blood. The sequence was obtained from a human donor in a cohort sampled during active COVID-19.

This CDR3 is CASSVEGRGGEQYF. The CDR3 coding sequence is TGTGCCAGCAGCGTAGAAGGACGAGGAGGGGAGCAGTACTTC. V usage is TRBV9 and J usage is TRBJ2-7; the D gene is possibly TRBD2 (6 bases). The V and J ends lost 0 bases and 7 bases respectively, with 14 bases between them. This CDR3 comprises 14 residues. The V gene's germline CDR1 is SGDLS and CDR2 YYNGEE.